This passage covers 22 T cell receptor beta chains from one sample sequenced in a study of shared clonotypes between healthy human individuals (TCRdb year 2020). The library was made by the immunoSEQ multiplex PCR assay. TCRdb took this table from immuneACCESS and kept in-frame rearrangements with V and J called. Such tables lack part of the clones; where checked against another copy, unresolved V genes explain under half of the gap, and the rest is unexplained. Within this sample are about 1 million clones, with more than 75% of them counted one time only. The ten most abundant clones make up roughly 0.56% of the sample. Sequenced input: memory CD4+ T cells from PBMCs. The sample's cell subset or site, from its label and the paper: CD45RA-negative fraction. These TCRs come from a man aged 18 to 29 in good health. Some clones in this sample may be carry-over from other donors' samples.

The genes are TRBV10-3 and TRBJ2-7; possible D gene TRBD2, 6 bases. The length of the CDR3 is 12 residues. The V end was cut by 11 bases, the J end by 2 bases, with 13 bases between. Germline-derived CDR1 and CDR2 are ENHRY and SYGVKD. In DNA, the CDR3 is TGTGCCTCCAGGGAGGAACCCTACGAGCAGTACTTC. This encodes CASREEPYEQYF.

In its sample, this clone was seen once. The chain combines TRBV7-2 with TRBJ2-7; TRBD2 agrees at 8 bases. There are 13 residues in the CDR3. Trimming cost V 5 bases and J 6 bases; bases outside gene matches: 6. Per the germline V gene, CDR1 is SGHTA and CDR2 is FQGNSA. CDR3 sequence: CASSVQRESEQYF. The CDR3, as DNA: TGTGCCAGCAGCGTACAGCGGGAGAGCGAGCAGTACTTC.

This sequence joins TRBV7-9 and TRBJ2-5, with no clear D. Germline V gives CDR1 SEHNR, CDR2 FQNEAQ (reference sequence). Trimming took 3 bases from V and 1 from J, leaving 9 bases between them. The CDR3 is 14 residues long. The CDR3: CASSLGNSQETQYF. CDR3 DNA sequence: TGTGCCAGCAGCTTGGGAAATTCCCAAGAGACCCAGTACTTC.

The chain joins TRBV28 to TRBJ2-5; TRBD2 matches 9 bases. The V gene's germline CDR1 is MDHEN and CDR2 SYDVKM. Trimming cost V 5 bases and J 4 bases; bases outside gene matches: 14. The CDR3 sequence is 17 residues long. The CDR3 nucleotides are TGTGCCAGCAGTCCGGGTGGCGGGAGGGTAGGCTTAGAGACCCAGTACTTC. This gives the protein CASSPGGGRVGLETQYF. Full variable domain (rest looked up from reference TRBV28 and TRBJ2-5): DVKVTQSSRYLVKRTGEKVFLECVQDMDHENMFWYRQDPGLGLRLIYFSYDVKMKEKGDIPEGYSVSREKKERFSLILESASTNQTSMYLCASSPGGGRVGLETQYFGPGTRLLVL.

This chain links TRBV7-9 with TRBJ2-7, with D hard to call. V lost 5 bases to trimming and J lost 5 bases, with 7 bases between them. From germline, CDR1 is SEHNR and CDR2 FQNEAQ (reference sequence). This CDR3 region has 11 residues. Here the CDR3 reads CASSPMDEQYF. The CDR3 DNA follows: TGTGCCAGCAGCCCAATGGACGAGCAGTACTTC. The full variable domain, its missing parts supplied by reference TRBV7-9 and TRBJ2-7, is DTGVSQNPRHKITKRGQNVTFRCDPISEHNRLYWYRQTLGQGPEFLTYFQNEAQLEKSRLLSDRFSAERPKGSFSTLEIQRTEQGDSAMYLCASSPMDEQYFGPGTRLTVT.

The table lists this clone with a few counts. This chain connects TRBV5-6 to TRBJ2-1, with 9 bases fitting TRBD2. Trimming removed 0 bases from V and 15 bases from J; junction bases left unmatched: 7. Germline V gene lookup returns CDR1 SGHDT and CDR2 YYEEEE. This CDR3 contains 13 residues. The CDR3 is CASSLVRSGRLFF. Here the CDR3 DNA reads TGTGCCAGCAGCTTGGTGAGGAGCGGGAGGCTGTTCTTC.

The chain employs TRBV18 and TRBJ2-5; D is uncertain. CDR1 is KGHSH, CDR2 LQKENI, per germline. Trimming stripped 2 bases from V and 5 bases from J, with 9 bases between. The CDR3 sequence is 13 residues long. The CDR3 sequence is CASSPDREETQYF. CDR3 sequence (DNA): TGTGCCAGCTCACCAGACCGAGAGGAGACCCAGTACTTC. Drawing the rest from reference TRBV18 and TRBJ2-5, the complete variable domain is NAGVMQNPRHLVRRRGQEARLRCSPMKGHSHVYWYRQLPEEGLKFMVYLQKENIIDESGMPKERFSAEFPKEGPSILRIQQVVRGDSAAYFCASSPDREETQYFGPGTRLLVL.

The CDR3 loop is CAGRGGMGETQYF. CDR3 in DNA: TGTGCCGGACGAGGCGGAATGGGAGAGACCCAGTACTTC. The rearrangement uses TRBV30 and TRBJ2-5; D unclear. V lost 8 bases and J 4 bases, leaving 17 bases between the germline ends. This CDR3 is 13 amino acids long. The germline V gene has CDR1 GTSNPN and CDR2 SVGIG (reference sequence). Based on the CDR3 plus reference TRBV30 and TRBJ2-5, the full variable domain is SQTIHQWPATLVQPVGSPLSLECTVEGTSNPNLYWYRQAAGRGLQLLFYSVGIGQISSEVPQNLSASRPQDRQFILSSKKLLLSDSGFYLCAGRGGMGETQYFGPGTRLLVL.

In this sample, this clone turned up once. The chain couples TRBV2 to TRBJ2-1; 8 positions agree with TRBD1. V shed 2 bases and J 11 bases; nucleotides not matched to a gene: 5. The length of the CDR3 is 13 residues. Germline CDR1 SNHLY, CDR2 FYNNEI. CDR3 region: CASSELDRGKQFF. CDR3 coding DNA: TGTGCCAGCAGTGAACTCGACAGGGGTAAGCAGTTCTTC.

The gene calls are TRBV2 and TRBJ2-2; TRBD1 matches 7 bases. The CDR3 has 14 amino acids. The germline V gene has CDR1 SNHLY and CDR2 FYNNEI. Trimming removed 4 bases from V and 4 bases from J; junction bases left unmatched: 3. CDR3 in DNA: TGTGCCAGCAGTGTCCACAGGGGCACCGGGGAGCTGTTTTTT. Protein sequence: CASSVHRGTGELFF.

The V and J genes are TRBV9 and TRBJ1-1; TRBD1 is a possible D gene (5 bases). Per the germline V gene, CDR1 is SGDLS and CDR2 is YYNGEE. CDR3 length: 15 amino acids. Trimming removed 6 bases from V and 4 bases from J, with 19 bases in between. CDR3 amino acids: CASTPWGEVSTEAFF. CDR3 DNA sequence: TGTGCCAGCACACCGTGGGGGGAGGTGAGCACTGAAGCTTTCTTT.

V and J are TRBV6-5 and TRBJ2-7; D remains ambiguous. The germline V gene has CDR1 MNHEY and CDR2 SVGAGI. With 4 bases removed from V and 3 bases from J, the gap between germline ends came to 10 bases. This CDR3 comprises 13 residues. The CDR3 nucleotides read TGTGCCAGCAGTTGGGCCGCTAGCTACGAGCAGTACTTC. This sequence encodes CASSWAASYEQYF.

J is TRBJ1-3 and V is TRBV6-5, with D perhaps matching TRBD1 (5 bases). Germline CDR1 MNHEY, CDR2 SVGAGI. The CDR3 totals 15 residues. Trimming removed 5 bases at V and 1 base at J, with 12 bases between. CDR3 sequence (DNA): TGTGCCAGCAGTCCGACTCAGGGTTCTGGAAACACCATATATTTT. As protein: CASSPTQGSGNTIYF.

The gene calls are TRBV7-2 and TRBJ2-5; D might be TRBD2 (6 bases). The CDR3 runs 14 residues. From germline, CDR1 is SGHTA and CDR2 FQGNSA. The V gene lost 1 base and the J gene lost 6 bases, with 12 bases spanning the gap. CDR3 coding DNA: TGTGCCAGCAGCTTAGATTCCGGGGGAAAGACCCAGTACTTC. Translated, it gives CASSLDSGGKTQYF.

J is TRBJ2-7 and V is TRBV5-1; tentatively, D is TRBD2 (7 bases). The CDR3 has 17 residues. Per the germline V gene, CDR1 is SGHRS and CDR2 is YFSETQ. V lost 3 bases, J lost 2 bases, and 21 bases lay in between. CDR3 DNA sequence: TGCGCCAGCAGCTCCCTCCCGGGGGCTAGCGGAGCCTACGAGCAGTACTTC. This translates into CASSSLPGASGAYEQYF.

This clone is a singleton in its sample. The rearrangement links TRBV6-5 to TRBJ1-2, with 9 bases matching TRBD1. The trim removed 6 bases at V and 7 bases at J, leaving 6 bases unmatched. The CDR3 is 13 amino acids. Germline loops: CDR1 MNHEY, CDR2 SVGAGI. As DNA, the CDR3 is TGTGCCAGCAGGCTCCCGGGACAGGGTGGCTACACCTTC. This gives the protein CASRLPGQGGYTF.

A single count supports this clone. The chain couples TRBV5-1 to TRBJ2-7; TRBD2 agrees at 9 bases. The length of the CDR3 is 15 residues. V lost 4 bases and J lost 2; bases outside the gene matches: 7. Germline CDR1 reads SGHRS; CDR2 reads YFSETQ. The chain's CDR3 is CASSRSSGNPYEQYF. CDR3 DNA: TGCGCCAGCAGCAGGTCTAGCGGGAACCCCTACGAGCAGTACTTC.

The chain employs TRBV5-4 and TRBJ1-1, with D unclear. Deletions cut 9 bases from V and 4 bases from J, with 16 bases between. This CDR3 spans 13 amino acids. Germline assignment: CDR1 SGHNT and CDR2 YYREEE (reference sequence). CDR3 protein: CATLSQSFTEAFF. CDR3 DNA: TGTGCCACCTTATCACAGTCTTTCACTGAAGCTTTCTTT.

This clone was picked up one time. This chain connects TRBV2 to TRBJ1-1; no reliable D call. Trimming stripped 3 bases from V and 1 base from J, with 6 bases between. The CDR3 is 13 residues long. From germline, CDR1 is SNHLY and CDR2 FYNNEI. CDR3 amino acids: CASSEPGNTEAFF. The CDR3 coding sequence is TGTGCCAGCAGTGAGCCAGGGAACACTGAAGCTTTCTTT.

The chain has TRBV11-2 and TRBJ2-1; tentatively, D is TRBD2 (5 bases). V was pared by 5 bases and J by 8 bases, with 13 bases between. The CDR3 sequence is 13 residues long. Germline assignment: CDR1 SGHAT and CDR2 FQNNGV. The CDR3 sequence: CASSPERWYEQFF. DNA of the CDR3: TGTGCCAGCAGCCCTGAGCGGTGGTATGAGCAGTTCTTC.

V and J are TRBV5-6 and TRBJ2-7, with TRBD2 matching over 8 bases. The germline CDR1 and CDR2 sequences are SGHDT and YYEEEE. This CDR3 has 16 amino acids. The V and J ends lost 0 bases and 1 base, in that order; junction bases with no gene match: 6. CDR3 sequence reads: CASSLGEASGSYEQYF. For the CDR3, the DNA is TGTGCCAGCAGCTTGGGGGAGGCTAGCGGGTCCTACGAGCAGTACTTC.

The chain combines TRBV28 with TRBJ2-7; TRBD1 matches 8 bases. There are 15 residues in the CDR3. CDR1 and CDR2 from the germline V gene are MDHEN and SYDVKM. The V and J ends lost 5 bases and 9 bases, in that order; junction bases with no gene match: 15. The CDR3 here is CASSPAGTGALRQYF. The CDR3 DNA reads as TGTGCCAGCAGTCCAGCCGGGACAGGCGCCCTGAGGCAGTACTTC.